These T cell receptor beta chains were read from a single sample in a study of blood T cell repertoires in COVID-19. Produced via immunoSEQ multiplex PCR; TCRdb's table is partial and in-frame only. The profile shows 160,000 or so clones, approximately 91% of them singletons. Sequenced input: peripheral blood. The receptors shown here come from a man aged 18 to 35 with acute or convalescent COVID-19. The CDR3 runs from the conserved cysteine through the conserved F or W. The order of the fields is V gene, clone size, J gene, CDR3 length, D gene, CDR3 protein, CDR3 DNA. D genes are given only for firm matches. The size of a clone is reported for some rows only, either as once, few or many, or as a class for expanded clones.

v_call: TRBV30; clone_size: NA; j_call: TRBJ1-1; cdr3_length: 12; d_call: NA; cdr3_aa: CAWIEPGQIAFF; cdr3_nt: TGTGCCTGGATCGAACCGGGACAAATTGCTTTCTTT
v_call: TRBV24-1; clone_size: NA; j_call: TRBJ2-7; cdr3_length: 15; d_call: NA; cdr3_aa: CATSDPRQNHGEQYF; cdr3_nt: TGTGCCACCAGTGATCCACGGCAGAACCACGGGGAGCAGTACTTC
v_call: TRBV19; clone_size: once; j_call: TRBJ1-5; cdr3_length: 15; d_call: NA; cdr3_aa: CASSPQENSNQPQHF; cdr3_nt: TGTGCCAGTAGTCCTCAGGAAAATAGCAATCAGCCCCAGCATTTT
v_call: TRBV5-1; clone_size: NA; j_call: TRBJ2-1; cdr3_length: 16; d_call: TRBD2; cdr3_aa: CASSGEGLAGKNEQFF; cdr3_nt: TGCGCCAGCAGCGGGGAGGGACTAGCGGGAAAAAATGAGCAGTTCTTC
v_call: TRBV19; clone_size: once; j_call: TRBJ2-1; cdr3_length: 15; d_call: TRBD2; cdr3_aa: CASKRAGGPYNEQFF; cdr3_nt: TGTGCCAGTAAACGAGCGGGAGGGCCATACAATGAGCAGTTCTTC
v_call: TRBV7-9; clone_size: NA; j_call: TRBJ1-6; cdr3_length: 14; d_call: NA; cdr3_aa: CASSFMGAQSPLHF; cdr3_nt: TGTGCCAGCAGCTTTATGGGGGCCCAATCACCCCTCCACTTT
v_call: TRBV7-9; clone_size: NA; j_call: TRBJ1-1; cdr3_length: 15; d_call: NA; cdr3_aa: CASSLKAGLKTEAFF; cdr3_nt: TGTGCCAGCAGCTTAAAGGCCGGACTGAAGACTGAAGCTTTCTTT
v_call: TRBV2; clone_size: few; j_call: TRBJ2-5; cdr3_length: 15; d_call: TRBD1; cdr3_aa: CASSKDRGLGETQYF; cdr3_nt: TGTGCCAGCAGCAAGGACAGGGGGTTAGGAGAGACCCAGTACTTC
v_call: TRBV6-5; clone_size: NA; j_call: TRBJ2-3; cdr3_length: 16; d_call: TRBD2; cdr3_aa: CASSFLAGASTDTQYF; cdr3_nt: TGTGCCAGCAGTTTCCTAGCGGGGGCTAGCACAGATACGCAGTATTTT
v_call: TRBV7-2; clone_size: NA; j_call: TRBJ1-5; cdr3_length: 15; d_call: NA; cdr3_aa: CASSPRQALNQPQHF; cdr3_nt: TGTGCCAGCAGCCCGAGACAGGCGCTCAATCAGCCCCAGCATTTT
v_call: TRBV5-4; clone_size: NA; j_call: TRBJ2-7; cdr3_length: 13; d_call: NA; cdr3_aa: CASGIWRGYEQYF; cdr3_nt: TGTGCCAGCGGCATCTGGAGGGGTTACGAGCAGTACTTC
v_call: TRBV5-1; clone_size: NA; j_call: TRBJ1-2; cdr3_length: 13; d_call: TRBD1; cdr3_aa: CASSQGQHYGYTF; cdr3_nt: TGCGCCAGCAGCCAGGGACAGCACTATGGCTACACCTTC
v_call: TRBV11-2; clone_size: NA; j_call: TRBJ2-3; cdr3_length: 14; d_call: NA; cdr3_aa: CASSPGRSTDTQYF; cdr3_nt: TGTGCCAGCAGCCCAGGGCGGAGCACAGATACGCAGTATTTT
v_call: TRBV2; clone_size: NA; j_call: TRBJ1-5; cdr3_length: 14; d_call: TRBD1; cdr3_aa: CASSEGQFNQPQHF; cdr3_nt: TGTGCCAGCAGTGAGGGACAGTTCAATCAGCCCCAGCATTTT
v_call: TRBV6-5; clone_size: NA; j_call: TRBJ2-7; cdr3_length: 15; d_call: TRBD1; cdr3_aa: CASSVRQGISYEQYF; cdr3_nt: TGTGCCAGCAGCGTACGACAGGGCATCTCCTACGAGCAGTACTTC
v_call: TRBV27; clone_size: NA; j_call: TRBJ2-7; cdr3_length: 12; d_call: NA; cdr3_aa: CASSPHPFEQYF; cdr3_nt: TGTGCCAGCAGCCCACACCCTTTCGAGCAGTACTTC
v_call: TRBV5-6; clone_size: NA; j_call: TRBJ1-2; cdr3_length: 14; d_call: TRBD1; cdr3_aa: CASSFGTGGYGYTF; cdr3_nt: TGTGCCAGCAGCTTCGGGACAGGGGGCTACGGCTACACCTTC
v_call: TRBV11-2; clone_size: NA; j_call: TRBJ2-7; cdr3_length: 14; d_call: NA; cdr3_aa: CASSLERGKYEQYF; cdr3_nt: TGTGCCAGCAGCTTGGAGAGGGGGAAATACGAGCAGTACTTC
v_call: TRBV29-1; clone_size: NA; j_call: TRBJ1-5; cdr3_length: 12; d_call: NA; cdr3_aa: CSVGGRNQPQHF; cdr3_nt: TGCAGCGTTGGAGGGCGGAATCAGCCCCAGCATTTT
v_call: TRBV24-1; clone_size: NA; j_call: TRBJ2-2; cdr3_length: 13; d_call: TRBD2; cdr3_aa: CATKRGNTGELFF; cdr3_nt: TGTGCCACCAAGCGGGGGAACACCGGGGAGCTGTTTTTT
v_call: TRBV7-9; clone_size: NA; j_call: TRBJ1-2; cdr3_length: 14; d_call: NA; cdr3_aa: CASSPPQALYGYTF; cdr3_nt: TGTGCCAGCAGCCCCCCCCAAGCGCTCTATGGCTACACCTTC
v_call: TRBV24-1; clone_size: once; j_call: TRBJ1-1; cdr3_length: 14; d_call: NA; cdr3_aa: CATSDFLSVRGAFF; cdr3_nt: TGTGCCACCAGTGACTTCCTTTCCGTACGAGGCGCTTTCTTT
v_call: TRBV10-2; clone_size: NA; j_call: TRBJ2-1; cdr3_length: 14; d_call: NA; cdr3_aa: CASRKDSSYNEQFF; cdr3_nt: TGCGCCAGCAGAAAGGACAGCTCCTACAATGAGCAGTTCTTC
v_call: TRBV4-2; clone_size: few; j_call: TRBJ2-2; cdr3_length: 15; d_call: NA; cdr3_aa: CASSQVSLETGELFF; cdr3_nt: TGTGCCAGCAGCCAAGTTTCACTGGAGACCGGGGAGCTGTTTTTT
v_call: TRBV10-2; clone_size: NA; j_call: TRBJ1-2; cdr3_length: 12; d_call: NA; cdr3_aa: CASSDPRGGYTF; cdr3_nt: TGCGCCAGCAGTGACCCCAGGGGTGGCTACACCTTC
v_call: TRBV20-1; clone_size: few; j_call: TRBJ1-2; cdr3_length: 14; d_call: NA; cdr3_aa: CSASGQRIDYGYTF; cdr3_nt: TGCAGTGCTAGTGGTCAGAGGATAGACTATGGCTACACCTTC
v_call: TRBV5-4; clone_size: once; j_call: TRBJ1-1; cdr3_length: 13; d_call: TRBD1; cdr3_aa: CASSLQGVAEAFF; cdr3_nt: TGTGCCAGCAGCCTACAGGGGGTAGCTGAAGCTTTCTTT
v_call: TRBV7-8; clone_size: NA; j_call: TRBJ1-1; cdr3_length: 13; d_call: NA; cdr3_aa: CASSLLVYTEAFF; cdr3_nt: TGTGCCAGCAGCTTATTAGTATACACTGAAGCTTTCTTT
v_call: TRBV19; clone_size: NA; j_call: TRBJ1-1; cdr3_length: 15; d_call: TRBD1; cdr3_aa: CASRSYGTANTEAFF; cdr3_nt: TGTGCCAGTAGGAGTTACGGGACAGCGAACACTGAAGCTTTCTTT
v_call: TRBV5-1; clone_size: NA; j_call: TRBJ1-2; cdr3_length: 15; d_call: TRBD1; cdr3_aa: CASSLGAGGGYGYTF; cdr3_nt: TGCGCCAGCAGCTTGGGCGCAGGGGGAGGCTATGGCTACACCTTC
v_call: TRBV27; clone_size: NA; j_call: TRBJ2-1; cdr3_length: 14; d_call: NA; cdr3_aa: CASSSSTNYNEQFF; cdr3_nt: TGTGCCAGCAGTTCTTCCACTAACTACAATGAGCAGTTCTTC
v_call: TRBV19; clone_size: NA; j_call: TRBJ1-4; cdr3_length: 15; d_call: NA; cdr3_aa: CASTDSRAVDEKLFF; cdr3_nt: TGTGCCAGTACCGATAGCAGGGCGGTGGATGAAAAACTGTTTTTT
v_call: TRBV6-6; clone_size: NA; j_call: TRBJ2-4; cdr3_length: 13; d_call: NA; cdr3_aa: CASSYGQLNIQYF; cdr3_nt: TGTGCCAGCAGTTACGGACAGCTAAACATTCAGTACTTC
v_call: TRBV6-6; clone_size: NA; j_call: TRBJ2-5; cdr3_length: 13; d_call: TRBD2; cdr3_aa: CASTGRGGETQYF; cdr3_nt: TGTGCCAGCACGGGGAGGGGCGGAGAGACCCAGTACTTC
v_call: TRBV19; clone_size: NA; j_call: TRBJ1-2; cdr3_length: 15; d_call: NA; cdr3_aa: CASQPSGTPNYGYTF; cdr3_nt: TGTGCCAGCCAACCCTCCGGGACACCTAACTATGGCTACACCTTC
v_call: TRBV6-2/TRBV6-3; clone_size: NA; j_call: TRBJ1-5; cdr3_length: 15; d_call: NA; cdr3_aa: CASSPRRDSNQPQHF; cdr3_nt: TGTGCCAGCAGCCCCAGGAGGGATAGCAATCAGCCCCAGCATTTT
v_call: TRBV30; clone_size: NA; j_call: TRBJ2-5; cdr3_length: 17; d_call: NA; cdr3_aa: CAWSTPWAGLHGETQYF; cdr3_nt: TGTGCCTGGAGTACCCCCTGGGCGGGTCTTCACGGGGAGACCCAGTACTTC
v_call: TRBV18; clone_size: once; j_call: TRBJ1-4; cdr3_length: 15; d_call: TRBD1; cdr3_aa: CASSRTTGGTEKLFF; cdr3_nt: TGTGCCAGCTCACGAACGACAGGGGGCACTGAAAAACTGTTTTTT